This TCR beta chain was sequenced for a study of a mutant IDH1 vaccine in newly diagnosed glioma. About the study: The treated population exhibited a male proportion of around 62%, a female proportion of about 40%, and a mean age of about 40 years. Antecedent treatment encompassed radiotherapy, temozolomide, or their combination; the majority received both.

The CDR3 is 14 residues long. V lost 4 bases to trimming and J lost 0 bases, with 10 bases between them. The germline CDR1 and CDR2 sequences are ENHRY and SYGVKD. Time point specified: week 23, last vaccination. Doses comprised 300 ug of mutant IDH1 20-mer peptide each, plus topical imiquimod. Astrocytomas that were new, WHO grade 3 or 4, IDH1-mutant and ATRX-lost were present in the donors. Note on this clone: Its antigen is still unknown.

The table came from immunoSEQ multiplex PCR; TCRdb's copy has only in-frame clones and leaves some out. The table has approximately 82,000 clones, 70% to 90% seen once. This chain links TRBV10-3 with TRBJ2-7; unclear D gene. This TCR was sampled from a man in his thirties or forties with glioma. Some clones in this sample may be carry-over from other donors' samples. Sequencing was performed on PBMCs, taken from a glioma patient whose treatment included an IDH1 peptide vaccine. CDR3 sequence (DNA): TGTGCCATCAGTGGACGGAGCGACTCCTACGAGCAGTACTTC. Protein: CAISGRSDSYEQYF.